This entry features one T cell receptor beta chain sequence. Repertoires were generated with immunoSEQ multiplex PCR, while TCRdb's copy carries only in-frame clones and drops some. Of 98,000 or so clones in the sample, approximately 78% are singletons; the top ten hold about 2%. These data are taken from a study of control samples from healthy donors and cancer patients. This receptor was obtained from a man between 60 and 70 years old in good health. What was sequenced was blood.

The CDR3 region is CASSLLASLGGLTGANVLTF. CDR3 DNA: TGTGCCAGCAGCTTACTCGCCTCTCTCGGGGGACTGACTGGGGCCAACGTCCTGACTTTC. The genes are TRBV7-3 and TRBJ2-6; TRBD2 is a possible D gene (6 bases). Trimming cost V 2 bases and J 2 bases, with 22 bases left between them. There are 20 residues in the CDR3. Germline CDR1 is SGHTA and CDR2 is FQGTGA.